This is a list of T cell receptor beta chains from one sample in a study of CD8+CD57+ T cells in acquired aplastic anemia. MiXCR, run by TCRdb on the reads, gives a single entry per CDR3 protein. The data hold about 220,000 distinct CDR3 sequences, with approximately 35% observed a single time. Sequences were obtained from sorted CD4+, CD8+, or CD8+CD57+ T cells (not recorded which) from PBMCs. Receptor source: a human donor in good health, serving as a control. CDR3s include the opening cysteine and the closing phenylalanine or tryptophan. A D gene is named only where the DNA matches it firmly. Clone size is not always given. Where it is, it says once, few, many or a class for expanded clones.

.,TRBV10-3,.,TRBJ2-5,CASSALQETQYF,TGTGCCAGCAGTGCCCTCCAAGAGACCCAGTACTTC
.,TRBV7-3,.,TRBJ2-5,CASSLTRGETQYF,TGTGCCAGCAGCTTAACACGGGGTGAGACCCAGTACTTC
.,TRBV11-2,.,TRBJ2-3,CASSYGGTDTQYF,TGTGCCAGCAGTTACGGGGGTACAGATACGCAGTATTTT
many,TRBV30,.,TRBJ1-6,CAWSAIFSPLHF,TGTGCCTGGAGTGCAATATTTTCACCCCTCCACTTT
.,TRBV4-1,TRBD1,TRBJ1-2,CASSPHSGTGFDYGYTF,TGCGCCAGCAGCCCTCACTCCGGGACAGGGTTTGACTATGGCTACACCTTC
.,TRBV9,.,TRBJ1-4,CASSVGSATQEKLFF,TGTGCCAGCAGCGTAGGTAGTGCAACGCAGGAAAAACTGTTTTTT
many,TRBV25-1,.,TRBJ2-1,CASSEGGRAYNEQFF,TGTGCCAGCAGTGAAGGGGGGCGCGCCTACAATGAGCAGTTCTTC
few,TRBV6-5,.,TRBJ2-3,CASSFVVRTDTQYF,TGTGCCAGCAGTTTCGTCGTGCGGACAGATACGCAGTATTTT
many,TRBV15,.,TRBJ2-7,CATSRGIDYEQYF,TGTGCCACCAGCAGGGGGATAGACTACGAGCAGTACTTC
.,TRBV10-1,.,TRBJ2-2,CASSEGEAGELFF,TGCGCCAGCAGTGAGGGGGAGGCCGGGGAGCTGTTTTTT
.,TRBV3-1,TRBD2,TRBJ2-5,CASSRLAGIETQYF,TGTGCCAGCAGCCGACTAGCGGGAATAGAGACCCAGTACTTC
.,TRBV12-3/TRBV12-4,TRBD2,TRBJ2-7,CASSQTSGGAYEQYF,TGTGCCAGCAGCCAGACTAGCGGGGGGGCATACGAGCAGTACTTC
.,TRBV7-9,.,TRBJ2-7,CASTPPGSLYEQYF,TGTGCCAGCACCCCACCCGGGAGCCTCTACGAGCAGTACTTC
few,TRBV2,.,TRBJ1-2,CASSSGRSGYTF,TGTGCCAGCAGTTCTGGGCGGAGCGGCTACACCTTC
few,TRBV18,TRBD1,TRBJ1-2,CASSPSGTGGSSYTF,TGTGCCAGCTCACCTTCCGGGACAGGGGGGTCTAGCTACACCTTC
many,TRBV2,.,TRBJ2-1,CASSVGQGGINEQFF,TGTGCCAGCAGTGTCGGGCAGGGGGGGATCAATGAGCAGTTCTTC
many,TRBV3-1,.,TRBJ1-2,CASSQLSGNYGYTF,TGTGCCAGCAGCCAACTCTCAGGAAACTATGGCTACACCTTC
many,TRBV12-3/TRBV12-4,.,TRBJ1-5,CASSLSGVYQPQHF,TGTGCCAGCAGTTTGTCAGGGGTCTATCAGCCCCAGCATTTT
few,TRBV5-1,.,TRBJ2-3,CASKGNTDTQYF,TGCGCCAGCAAAGGGAACACAGATACGCAGTATTTT
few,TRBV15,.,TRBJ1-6,CATSREEVANSPLHF,TGTGCCACCAGCAGAGAGGAGGTGGCTAATTCACCCCTCCACTTT
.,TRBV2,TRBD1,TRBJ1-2,CASTLTGGYGYTF,TGTGCCAGCACGTTGACAGGGGGCTATGGCTACACCTTC
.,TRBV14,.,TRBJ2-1,CASSQVRLSGPSRYNEQFF,TGTGCCAGCAGCCAAGTTCGACTATCGGGACCGTCGAGATACAATGAGCAGTTCTTC
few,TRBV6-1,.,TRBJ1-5,CASSHRSRDSNQPQHF,TGTGCCAGCAGCCACCGTTCCCGGGACAGCAATCAGCCCCAGCATTTT
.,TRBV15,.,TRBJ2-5,CATSRDGSRGETQYF,TGTGCCACCAGCAGAGATGGGTCGCGGGGAGAGACCCAGTACTTC
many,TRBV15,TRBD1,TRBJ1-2,CATSRGSWTGTSYGYTF,TGTGCCACCAGCAGAGGATCATGGACAGGGACGAGCTATGGCTACACCTTC
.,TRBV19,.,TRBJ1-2,CASRVSGGYTF,TGTGCCAGTCGGGTCAGCGGTGGCTACACCTTC
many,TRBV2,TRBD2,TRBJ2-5,CASMSGGRETQYF,TGTGCCAGCATGAGCGGGGGAAGGGAGACCCAGTACTTC
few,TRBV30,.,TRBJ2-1,CAWGNSGGEQFF,TGTGCCTGGGGAAATAGCGGTGGGGAGCAGTTCTTC
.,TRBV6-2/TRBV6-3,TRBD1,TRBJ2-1,CASTGGAYNGQFF,TGTGCCAGTACAGGGGGCGCCTACAATGGGCAGTTCTTC
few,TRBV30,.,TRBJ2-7,CAWSLSPPTGTNYEQYF,TGTGCCTGGAGTTTAAGTCCCCCCACCGGGACCAACTACGAGCAGTACTTC
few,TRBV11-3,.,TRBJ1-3,CASSSTAGIGNTIYF,TGTGCCAGCAGCTCAACGGCGGGGATTGGAAACACCATATATTTT
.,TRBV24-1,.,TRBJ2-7,CATSEGSYEQYF,TGTGCCACCAGTGAAGGGTCCTACGAGCAGTACTTC
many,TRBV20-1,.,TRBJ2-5,CSARYQDGETQYF,TGCAGTGCTAGGTATCAGGATGGGGAGACCCAGTACTTC
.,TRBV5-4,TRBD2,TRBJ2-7,CASSLGLAGGSSYEQYF,TGTGCCAGCAGCTTGGGGCTAGCGGGAGGGTCCTCCTACGAGCAGTACTTC
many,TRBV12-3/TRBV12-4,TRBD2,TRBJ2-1,CASSSGTSGSGSYNEQFF,TGTGCCAGCAGTTCAGGGACTAGCGGGAGTGGGTCCTACAATGAGCAGTTCTTC
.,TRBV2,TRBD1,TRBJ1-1,CASSEQGAVTEAFF,TGTGCCAGCAGTGAGCAGGGGGCTGTCACTGAAGCTTTCTTT
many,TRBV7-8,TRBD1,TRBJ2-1,CASVVETGSGHEQFF,TGTGCCAGTGTTGTGGAGACAGGGAGTGGGCATGAGCAGTTCTTC
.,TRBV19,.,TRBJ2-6,CASRTTALGETF,TGTGCCAGTAGGACCACGGCACTAGGAGAGACTTTC
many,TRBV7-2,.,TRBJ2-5,CASSLMVRETQYF,TGTGCCAGCAGCTTAATGGTACGAGAGACCCAGTACTTC
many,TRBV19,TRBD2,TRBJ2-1,CASIGRSDEQFF,TGTGCCAGTATCGGGAGGTCGGATGAGCAGTTCTTC
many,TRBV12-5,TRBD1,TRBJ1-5,CASGLGGQGSQPQHF,TGTGCTAGTGGTTTGGGGGGACAGGGATCTCAGCCCCAGCATTTT
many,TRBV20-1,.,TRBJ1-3,CSARTPGPGNTIYF,TGCAGTGCGCGCACTCCGGGTCCCGGCAACACCATATATTTT
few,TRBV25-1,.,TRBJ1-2,CASSEFLCANYGYTF,TGTGCCAGCAGTGAATTCTTATGTGCTAACTATGGCTACACCTTC
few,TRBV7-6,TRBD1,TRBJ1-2,CASSRGQGDYGYTF,TGTGCCAGCAGCCGAGGACAGGGTGACTATGGCTACACCTTC
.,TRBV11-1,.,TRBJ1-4,CASSLNSDSTEKLFF,TGTGCCAGCAGCTTAAATAGTGATTCAACCGAAAAACTGTTTTTT
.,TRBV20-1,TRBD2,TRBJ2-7,CSALSLAGVPEQYF,TGCAGTGCTCTGAGTCTAGCGGGCGTTCCCGAGCAGTACTTC
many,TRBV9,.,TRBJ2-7,CASSVAAGGSYEQYF,TGTGCCAGCAGCGTAGCGGCCGGCGGGTCCTACGAGCAGTACTTC
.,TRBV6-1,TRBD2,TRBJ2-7,CASSPPGTSGRAYEQYF,TGTGCCAGCAGCCCCCCCGGGACTAGCGGGAGGGCCTACGAGCAGTACTTC
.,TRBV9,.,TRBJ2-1,CASSPFWAGFSNEQFF,TGTGCCAGCTCCCCCTTTTGGGCAGGGTTCTCCAATGAGCAGTTCTTC
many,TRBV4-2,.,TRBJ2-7,CASSQDASREQYF,TGTGCCAGCAGCCAAGATGCTAGTCGCGAGCAGTACTTC
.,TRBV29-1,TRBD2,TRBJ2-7,CSAGGGYEQYF,TGCAGCGCCGGGGGGGGCTACGAGCAGTACTTC
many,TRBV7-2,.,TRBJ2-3,CASSLRGGGTDTQYF,TGTGCCAGCAGCTTACGGGGAGGGGGTACAGATACGCAGTATTTT